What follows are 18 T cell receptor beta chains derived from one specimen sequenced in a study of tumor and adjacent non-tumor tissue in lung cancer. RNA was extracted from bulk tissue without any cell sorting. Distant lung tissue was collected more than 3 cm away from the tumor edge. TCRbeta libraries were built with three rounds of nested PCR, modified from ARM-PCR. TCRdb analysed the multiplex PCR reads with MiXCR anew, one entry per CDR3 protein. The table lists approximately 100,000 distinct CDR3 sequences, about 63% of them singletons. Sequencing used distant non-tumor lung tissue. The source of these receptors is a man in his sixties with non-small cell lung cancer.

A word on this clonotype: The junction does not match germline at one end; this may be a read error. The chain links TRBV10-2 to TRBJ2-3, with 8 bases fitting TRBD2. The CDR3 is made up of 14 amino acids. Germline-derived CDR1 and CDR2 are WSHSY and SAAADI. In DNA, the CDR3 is TGCGTCAGCAGGGTAGCGGGGTTCACAGATACGCAGTATTTT. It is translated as CVSRVAGFTDTQYF.

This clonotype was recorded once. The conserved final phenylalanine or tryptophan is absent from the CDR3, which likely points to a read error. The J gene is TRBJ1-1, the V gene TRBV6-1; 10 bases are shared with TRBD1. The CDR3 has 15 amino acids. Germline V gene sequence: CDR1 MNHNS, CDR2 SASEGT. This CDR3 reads CASNWDRGYTTEAFI. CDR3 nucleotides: TGCGCCAGCAACTGGGACAGGGGATATACCACTGAAGCTTTCATT.

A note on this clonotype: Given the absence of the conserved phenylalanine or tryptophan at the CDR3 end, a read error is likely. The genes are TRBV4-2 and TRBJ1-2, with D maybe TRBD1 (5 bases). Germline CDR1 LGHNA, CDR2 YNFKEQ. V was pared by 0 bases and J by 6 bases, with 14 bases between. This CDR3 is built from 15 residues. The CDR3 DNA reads TGTGCCAGCAGCCAAGATGCAGGGACCAACCATGGCTACACCTTG. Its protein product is CASSQDAGTNHGYTL.

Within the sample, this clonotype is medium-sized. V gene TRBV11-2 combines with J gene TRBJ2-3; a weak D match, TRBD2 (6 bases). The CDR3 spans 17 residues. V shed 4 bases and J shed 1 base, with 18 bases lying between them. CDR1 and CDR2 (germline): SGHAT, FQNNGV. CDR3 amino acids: CASSSWDSLWGTDTQYF. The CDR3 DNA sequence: TGTGCCAGCAGCTCTTGGGACTCACTGTGGGGCACAGATACGCAGTATTTT. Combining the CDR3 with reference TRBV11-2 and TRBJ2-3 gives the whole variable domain EAGVAQSPRYKIIEKRQSVAFWCNPISGHATLYWYQQILGQGPKLLIQFQNNGVVDDSQLPKDRFSAERLKGVDSTLKIQPAKLEDSAVYLCASSSWDSLWGTDTQYFGPGTRLTVL.

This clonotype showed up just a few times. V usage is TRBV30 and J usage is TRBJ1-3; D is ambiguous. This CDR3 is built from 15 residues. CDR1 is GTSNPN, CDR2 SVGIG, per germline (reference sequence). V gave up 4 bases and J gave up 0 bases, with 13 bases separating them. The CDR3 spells CAWKLSTSSGNTIYF. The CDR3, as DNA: TGTGCCTGGAAGCTCTCAACGAGCTCTGGAAACACCATATATTTT.

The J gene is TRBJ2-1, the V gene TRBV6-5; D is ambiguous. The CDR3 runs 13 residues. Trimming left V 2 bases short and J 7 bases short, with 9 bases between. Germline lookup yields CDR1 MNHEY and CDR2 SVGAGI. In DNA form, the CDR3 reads TGTGCCAGCAGTTACCAGTTGGGGAATGAGCAGTTCTTC. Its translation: CASSYQLGNEQFF.

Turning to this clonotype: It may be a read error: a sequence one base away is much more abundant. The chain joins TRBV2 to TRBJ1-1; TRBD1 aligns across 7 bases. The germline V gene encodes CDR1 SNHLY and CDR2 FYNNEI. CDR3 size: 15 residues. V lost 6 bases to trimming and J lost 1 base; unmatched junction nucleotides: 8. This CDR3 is CASRDRRPRNTEAFF. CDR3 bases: TGTGCCAGCAGGGACAGGAGGCCAAGGAACACTGAAGCTTTCTTT.

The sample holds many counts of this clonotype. CDR3 sequence reads: CASSQAGVGPYSPLHF. DNA for the CDR3: TGCGCCAGCAGCCAAGCGGGGGTAGGCCCCTATTCACCCCTCCACTTT. The gene calls are TRBV4-3 and TRBJ1-6, with D possibly being TRBD1 (5 bases). The CDR3 covers 16 residues. V lost 1 base to trimming and J lost 8 bases, with 15 bases between them. CDR1 and CDR2 from the germline V gene are LGHNA and YSLEER.

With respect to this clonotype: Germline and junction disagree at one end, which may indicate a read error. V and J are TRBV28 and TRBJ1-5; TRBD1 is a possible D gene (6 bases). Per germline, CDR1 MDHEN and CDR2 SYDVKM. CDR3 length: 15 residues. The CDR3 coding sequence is TGTGCCAGCAAACCGGGACAATTTAGCAATCAGCACCAGCATTTT. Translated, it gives CASKPGQFSNQHQHF.

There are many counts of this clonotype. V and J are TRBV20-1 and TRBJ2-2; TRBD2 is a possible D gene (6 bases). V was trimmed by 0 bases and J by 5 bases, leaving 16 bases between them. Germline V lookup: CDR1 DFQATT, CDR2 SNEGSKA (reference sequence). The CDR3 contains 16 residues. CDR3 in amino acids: CSARDFPSGGTGELFF. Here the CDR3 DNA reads TGCAGTGCTAGAGATTTCCCCTCAGGAGGGACCGGGGAGCTGTTTTTT.

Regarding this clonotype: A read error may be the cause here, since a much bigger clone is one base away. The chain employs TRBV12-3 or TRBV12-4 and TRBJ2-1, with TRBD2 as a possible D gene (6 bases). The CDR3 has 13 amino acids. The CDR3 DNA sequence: TGTGGCAGCAGTCCTCTGCAGGGAGGTGAGCAGTTCTTC. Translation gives CGSSPLQGGEQFF.

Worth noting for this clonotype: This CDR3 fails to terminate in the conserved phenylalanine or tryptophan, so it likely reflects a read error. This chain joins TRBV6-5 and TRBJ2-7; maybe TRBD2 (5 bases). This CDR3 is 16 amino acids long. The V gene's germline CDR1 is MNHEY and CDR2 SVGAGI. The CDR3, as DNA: TGTGTCAGCAGTTACTCGGAGGTCGCCAGCTCCTACGAGCAGTACCTC. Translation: CVSSYSEVASSYEQYL.

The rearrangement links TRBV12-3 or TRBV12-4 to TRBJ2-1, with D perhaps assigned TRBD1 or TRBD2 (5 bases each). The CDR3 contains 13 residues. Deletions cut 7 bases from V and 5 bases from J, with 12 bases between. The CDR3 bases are TGTGCCAGCACCTTGGGACGGAACAATGAGCAGTTCTTC. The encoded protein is CASTLGRNNEQFF.

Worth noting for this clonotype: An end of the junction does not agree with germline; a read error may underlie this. The CDR3 reads CANSLVGELPYRREQFF. DNA of the CDR3: TGTGCCAACAGCTTAGTGGGGGAACTACCTTACCGAAGGGAGCAGTTCTTC. V is TRBV11-2 and J is TRBJ2-1, with D perhaps matching TRBD1 or TRBD2 (5 bases each). This CDR3 has 17 residues. The germline V gene encodes CDR1 SGHAT and CDR2 FQNNGV.

CDR3 nucleotides: TGTTTCAGCAGTCAGACATTAGTTTCGACGGACGAGCAGTACTTC. It yields the protein CFSSQTLVSTDEQYF. The J gene is TRBJ2-7, the V gene TRBV4-2; D not resolved. Looked up from germline, CDR1 is LGHNA and CDR2 is YNFKEQ. The length of the CDR3 is 15 residues.

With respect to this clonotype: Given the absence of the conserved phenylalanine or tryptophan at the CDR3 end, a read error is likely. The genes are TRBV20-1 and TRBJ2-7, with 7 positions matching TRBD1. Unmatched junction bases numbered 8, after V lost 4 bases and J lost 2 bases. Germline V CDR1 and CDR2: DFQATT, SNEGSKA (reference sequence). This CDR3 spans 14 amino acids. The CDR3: CSATSDRSAYEQYL. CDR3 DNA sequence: TGCAGTGCTACCTCGGACAGGAGTGCCTACGAGCAGTACTTA.

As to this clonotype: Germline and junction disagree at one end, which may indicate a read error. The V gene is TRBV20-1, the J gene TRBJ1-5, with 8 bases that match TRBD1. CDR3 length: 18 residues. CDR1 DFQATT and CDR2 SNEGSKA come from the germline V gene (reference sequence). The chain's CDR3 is CSASGIGTGGVNSHPQHF. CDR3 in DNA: TGCAGTGCTAGCGGCATAGGGACAGGAGGGGTTAATAGTCACCCCCAGCATTTC.

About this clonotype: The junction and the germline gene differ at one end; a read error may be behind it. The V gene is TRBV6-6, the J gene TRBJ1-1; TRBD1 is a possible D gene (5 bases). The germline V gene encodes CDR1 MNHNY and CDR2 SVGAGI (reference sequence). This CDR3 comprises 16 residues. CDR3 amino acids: CASSKGWGNMDTEAIF. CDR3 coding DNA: TGTGCCAGCAGTAAGGGGTGGGGCAACATGGACACTGAAGCTATCTTT.